This TCR beta chain was profiled in a study of blood T cell repertoires in COVID-19. Turning to the study itself: COVID-19 samples from acute and convalescent phases originated in the United States, Italy and Spain. The analysed material was cDNA or gDNA that came from T cells, B-cell-depleted T cells, or PBMCs.

The V gene lost 1 base and the J gene lost 5 bases, with 13 bases spanning the gap. Germline V gene data show CDR1 as SSHAT and CDR2 as FNYEAQ (reference sequence). This CDR3 spans 15 amino acids. Per the original data handling: The authors estimated nucleated cell counts from reference gene primer amplification. The protocol was immunoSEQ multiplex PCR, while the TCRdb copy is restricted to in-frame clones and leaves out a portion. For V, J and clone size, that table is used; D and trimming come from the DNA. The sample has approximately 200,000 clones, approximately 81% seen once. The chain is built from TRBV7-7 and TRBJ2-3; D may be TRBD1 (7 bases). Source material: peripheral blood. This TCR was recovered from a man in his forties with acute or convalescent COVID-19. The CDR3 spells CASSLGTGGQDTQYF. The CDR3 DNA reads TGTGCCAGCAGCTTAGGGACAGGAGGGCAAGATACGCAGTATTTT. Drawing the rest from reference TRBV7-7 and TRBJ2-3, the complete variable domain is GAGVSQSPRYKVTKRGQDVTLRCDPISSHATLYWYQQALGQGPEFLTYFNYEAQPDKSGLPSDRFSAERPEGSISTLTIQRTEQRDSAMYRCASSLGTGGQDTQYFGPGTRLTVL.